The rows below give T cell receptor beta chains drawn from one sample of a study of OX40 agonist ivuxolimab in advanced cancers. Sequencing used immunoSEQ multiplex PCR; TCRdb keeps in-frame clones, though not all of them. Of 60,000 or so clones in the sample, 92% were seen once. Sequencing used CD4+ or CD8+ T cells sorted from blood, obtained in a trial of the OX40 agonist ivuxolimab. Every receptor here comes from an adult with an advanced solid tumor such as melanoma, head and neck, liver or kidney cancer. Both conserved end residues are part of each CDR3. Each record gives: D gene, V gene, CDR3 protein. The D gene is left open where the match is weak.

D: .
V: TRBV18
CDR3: CASSPTYNEQFF

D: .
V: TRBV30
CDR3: CAWGGPTSTDTQYF

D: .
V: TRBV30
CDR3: CAWSEGLGNQPQHF

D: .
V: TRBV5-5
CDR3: CASSPWGDGYTF

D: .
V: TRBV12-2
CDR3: CASRPTFSYGYTF

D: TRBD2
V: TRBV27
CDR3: CASSETSGGAVDTQYF

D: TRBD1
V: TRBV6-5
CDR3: CASSLQGGMNTEAFF

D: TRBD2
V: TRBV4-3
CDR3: CASSHLLAGGLLTDTQYF

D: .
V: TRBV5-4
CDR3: CASSWGRGAGETQYF

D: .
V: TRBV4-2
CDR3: CASSRFREQETQYF

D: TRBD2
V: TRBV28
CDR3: CASSFGGGYEQYF

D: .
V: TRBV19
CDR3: CASSIWGTGELFF

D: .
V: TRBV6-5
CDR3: CASSYAGTHGYTF

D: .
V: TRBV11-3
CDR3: CASSLGTATEAFF

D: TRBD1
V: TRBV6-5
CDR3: CASSYSGTEYNEQFF

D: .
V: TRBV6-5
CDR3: CASSPDDLEAFF